This T cell receptor (beta chain) appears in the sequencing data of a study of PD-1 blockade in classical Hodgkin lymphoma (TCRdb year 2020). Background on the whole study: Nivolumab dosing was 3 mg/kg intravenously every 2 weeks, continuing until either disease progression or unacceptable toxicity. The study used TCR beta sequencing and CyTOF to define a peripheral blood immune signature of response to PD-1 blockade in classical Hodgkin lymphoma.

With respect to this clone: Its antigen specificity is not known. The record has no base qualities; no much larger clone is one base away.

CDR1 is given as MGHDK and CDR2 as SYGVNS, both from the germline V gene. V is pared back by 1 base and J by 4 bases, with 6 bases lying between the germline termini. The CDR3 sequence holds 13 residues, the cysteine and phenylalanine included. Of all the DNA, just the CDR3 is kept, 39 bases in frame from base 1. Per the publication, the time point label means: cycle 4 day 1 (C4D1), after less than 7 weeks of nivolumab. Every trial patient had relapsed following autologous stem cell transplantation, and prior brentuximab vedotin exposure was what differed among cohorts A, B and C. CD4+ T cells were purified from thawed PBMCs by magnetic negative selection with a Miltenyi CD4+ T cell isolation kit. The trial cohort included 55 to 65 patients with relapsed/refractory classical Hodgkin lymphoma, and each patient had a best overall response of complete response, partial response or progressive disease. Single-agent nivolumab was administered to trial patients in the multi-cohort phase II CheckMate 205 trial. An independent review committee assessed best overall response by applying the 2007 International Working Group response criteria. Trial PBMCs were collected immediately before nivolumab initiation (C1D1) and during therapy at cycle 2 day 1 and cycle 4 day 1. Peripheral blood was collected in 8 mL Vacutainer Cell Preparation Tubes, from which PBMCs were isolated by centrifugation and then cryopreserved. Purified CD4+ and CD8+ fractions were generated only in cases for which an additional PBMC sample was available. On LS columns in a quadroMACS separator, the magnetically labelled cells were depleted, and the flow-through was collected as the purified fraction.

Results and caveats for the whole study, not just this receptor: The study covered only a single clinical trial cohort, and the causes of the repertoire differences, possibly disease activity or prior therapy, were still not defined. CD4+ but not CD8+ TCR diversity rose significantly by C4D1 (p=0.0027 vs p=0.16), most apparent in complete responders (p=0.02). Baseline TCR diversity was reported to be lower in newly diagnosed patients than in healthy donors and to be lower still in relapsed/refractory patients. Lower diversity was observed in patients in whom nivolumab was started less than 1 year after ASCT, and these patients were excluded from later analyses so that confounding by immune reconstitution would be avoided. Baseline diversity similar to that of newly diagnosed patients was observed in trial patients achieving complete response, whereas significantly lower diversity was observed in partial responders and progressors.

The Qiagen DNeasy kit was used to extract genomic DNA both from unsorted PBMCs and from the negatively selected CD4+ and CD8+ fractions. TCR beta CDR3 regions were subjected to amplification by immunoSEQ multiplex PCR with primers that anneal to V and J segments. A synthetic immune receptor repertoire was used to minimize amplification bias, and remaining bias was computationally removed after sequencing. The study's own analysis went as follows. Custom Python scripts were used to quantify repertoire diversity as the Shannon entropy index. Unsorted, CD4+ and CD8+ repertoires were examined separately, except in combined analyses, for which CD4+ and CD8+ sequences were merged in silico. Clonal expansion was defined as a frequency increase of at least 2-fold after treatment compared with C1D1, and clones undetected at baseline were assigned a pseudocount of 0.5. Clones with 0 or 1 copy at C1D1 were classified as singleton clones, and clones with 2 or more copies were classified as non-singleton clones. Clones expanded in unsorted samples were annotated as CD4+, CD8+ or unknown by matching protein sequences in sorted samples from the same patient. Wilcoxon tests on paired samples were used to test changes in diversity from C1D1 to C4D1. TCRdb provides this immuneACCESS table in a form limited to in-frame rearrangements. Some clones are lacking; in checked studies, under half of them reflect an unresolved V gene, and why the rest are absent is not known. Clone size and V and J calls were adopted from that table, with D and trimming inferred from the DNA. This sample is represented by over 10,000 clones; 85% to 90% of them were singletons. Clones ranked in the top ten supply roughly 0.86% of the sample.

This sample comprised CD4+ T cells from blood, obtained before the fourth cycle of nivolumab. This TCR was sampled from a human donor with classical Hodgkin lymphoma. The V and J segments used are TRBV25-1 and TRBJ2-3; matching of 6 bases hints at TRBD1 as the D gene. The nucleotide sequence reads TGTGCCAGCAGTGAATCAGGGGCAGATACGCAGTATTTT. This translates into CASSESGADTQYF.